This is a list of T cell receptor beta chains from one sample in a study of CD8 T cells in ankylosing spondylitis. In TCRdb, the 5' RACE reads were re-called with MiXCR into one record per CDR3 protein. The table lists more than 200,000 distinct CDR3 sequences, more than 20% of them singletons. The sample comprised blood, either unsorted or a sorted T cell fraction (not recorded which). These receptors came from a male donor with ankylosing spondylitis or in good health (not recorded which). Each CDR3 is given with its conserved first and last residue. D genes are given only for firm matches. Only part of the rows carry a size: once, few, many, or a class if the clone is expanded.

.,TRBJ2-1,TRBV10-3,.,TGTGCCTCCAACGAGGATGGGGGCAATGAGCAGTTCTTC,CASNEDGGNEQFF
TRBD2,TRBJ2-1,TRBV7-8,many,TGTGCCAGCAGCTTAAACCCGCTAGCGGGTCTCAATGAGCAGTTCTTC,CASSLNPLAGLNEQFF
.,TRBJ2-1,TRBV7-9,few,TGTGCCAGCAGCTGGGACTACAATGAGCAGTTCTTC,CASSWDYNEQFF
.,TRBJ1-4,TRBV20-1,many,TGCAGTGCTAGGGGGGGCGCTTTTGAAAAACTGTTTTTT,CSARGGAFEKLFF
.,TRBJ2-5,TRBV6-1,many,TGTGCCAGCAGTCTTGATCGGGGAGAGACCCAGTACTTC,CASSLDRGETQYF
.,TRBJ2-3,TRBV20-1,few,TGCAGTGCTAGAAGCACAGGGCCGTGGGATACGCAGTATTTT,CSARSTGPWDTQYF
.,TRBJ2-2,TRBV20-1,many,TGCAGTGCTAGAGAGTCCGATCTAGGGCCGCGCGGGGAGCTGTTTTTT,CSARESDLGPRGELFF
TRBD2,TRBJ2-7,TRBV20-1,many,TGCAGTGCTAGAGATCGAGCGGGGGGGGGATACGAGCAGTACTTC,CSARDRAGGGYEQYF
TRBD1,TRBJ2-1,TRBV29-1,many,TGCAGCGGTTTCGGACAGGGTATCACCAATGAGCAGTTCTTC,CSGFGQGITNEQFF
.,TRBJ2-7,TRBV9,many,TGTGCCAGCAGCGTGAGTGGGCAGGGTCACAACGAGCAGTACTTC,CASSVSGQGHNEQYF
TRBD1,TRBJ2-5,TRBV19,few,TGTGCCAGTAGTATGGGACAGGGGGCCGGAGAGACCCAGTACTTC,CASSMGQGAGETQYF
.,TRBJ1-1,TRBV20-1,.,TGCAGTGCTAGGGCCAACAGCCAAAACACTGAAGCTTTCTTT,CSARANSQNTEAFF
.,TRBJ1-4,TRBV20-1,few,TGCAGTGCTAGCCCCTTGTTGGTGCAAGTTAAAAAACTGTTTTTT,CSASPLLVQVKKLFF
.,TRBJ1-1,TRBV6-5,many,TGTGCCAGCTATCCGAGCGGTGGGACTGAAGCTTTCTTT,CASYPSGGTEAFF
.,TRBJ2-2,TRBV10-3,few,TGTGCCACCTGGCCGGGGGAGTTATGGACCGGGGAGCTGTTTTTT,CATWPGELWTGELFF
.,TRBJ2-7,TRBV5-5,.,TGTGCCAGCAGCCCGGGGACAGCGGGCCTCAACGAGCAGTACTTC,CASSPGTAGLNEQYF
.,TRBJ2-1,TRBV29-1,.,TGCAGCGTTGAAGACACGGGGGTCTACAATGAGCAGTTCTTC,CSVEDTGVYNEQFF
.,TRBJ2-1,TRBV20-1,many,TGCAGTGCTAGGTCCTCTAGCAGCCGCTCCTACAATGAGCAGTTCTTC,CSARSSSSRSYNEQFF
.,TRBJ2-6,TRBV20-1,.,TGCAGTGCAGCCCCAGGGTTCTCTGGGGCCAACGTCCTGACTTTC,CSAAPGFSGANVLTF
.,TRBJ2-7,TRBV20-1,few,TGCAGTGCACGGACAGTCGGATCCTACGAGCAGTACTTC,CSARTVGSYEQYF
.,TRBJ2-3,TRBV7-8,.,TGTGCCAGCACTCGCCTCGCTAGGGGTCTCGCAGATACGCAGTATTTT,CASTRLARGLADTQYF
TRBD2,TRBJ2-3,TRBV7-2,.,TGTGCCAGCAGCTTAGGTAGCGGGGTTTACACAGATACGCAGTATTTT,CASSLGSGVYTDTQYF
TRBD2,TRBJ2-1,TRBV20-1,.,TGCTGTGCTAGAGATTTAGCGGGAAGCTCCTACAATGAGCAGTTCTTC,CCARDLAGSSYNEQFF
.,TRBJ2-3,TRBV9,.,TGTGCCAGCAGCTCCGGGGACTTCCCCACAGATACGCAGTATTTT,CASSSGDFPTDTQYF
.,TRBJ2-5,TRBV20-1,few,TGCAGTGCTAGAGGATTGGTGGGGCGCCAAGAGACCCAGTACTTC,CSARGLVGRQETQYF
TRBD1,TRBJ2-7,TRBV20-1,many,TGCAGTGCTCCCGATAGACAGGGTGGCGTGCAGTACTTC,CSAPDRQGGVQYF
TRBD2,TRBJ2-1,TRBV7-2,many,TGTGCCAGCAGCTTAAGCGGGGGGGCCTACAATGAGCAGTTCTTC,CASSLSGGAYNEQFF
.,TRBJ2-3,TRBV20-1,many,TGCAGTGCTATGAATATGGGGGGCGGAGATACGCAGTATTTT,CSAMNMGGGDTQYF
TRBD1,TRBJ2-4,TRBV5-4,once,TGTGCCAGCACCCCGGGACAGGGGGTTCTAGCCAAAAACATTCAGTACTTC,CASTPGQGVLAKNIQYF
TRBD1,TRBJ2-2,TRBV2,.,TGTGCCAGCCGGACCGACAGGGGGAGTACCGGGGAGCTGTTTTTT,CASRTDRGSTGELFF
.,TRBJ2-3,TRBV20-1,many,TGCAGTGCTAGGGATTGGGGCACCACAGATACGCAGTATTTT,CSARDWGTTDTQYF
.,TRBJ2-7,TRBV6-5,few,TGTGCCAGCAGTTATCGAACAGGTTACGAGCAGTACTTC,CASSYRTGYEQYF
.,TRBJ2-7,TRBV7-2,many,TGTGCCAGCAGCTTAGGACAGTACCTGTACGAGCAGTACTTC,CASSLGQYLYEQYF
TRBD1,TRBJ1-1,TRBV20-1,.,TGCAGTGCTAGAGGGGACAGGGGGCAAACTGAAGCTTTCTTT,CSARGDRGQTEAFF
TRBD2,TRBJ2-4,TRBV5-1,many,TGCGCCAGCAGCCCCCGGGGGGGGCTAGAGCAGAAAAACATTCAGTACTTC,CASSPRGGLEQKNIQYF
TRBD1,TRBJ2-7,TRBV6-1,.,TGTGCCAGCAGCGCTAACCTTGGACAGGGAAGGCGGTCGAACTTC,CASSANLGQGRRSNF
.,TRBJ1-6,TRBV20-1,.,TGCAGTGTGGATCGGAGCTTCAATTCACCCCTCCACTTT,CSVDRSFNSPLHF
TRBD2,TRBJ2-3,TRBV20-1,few,TGCAGTGCTACCCAAAGGACTAGCGGGAGCACAGATACGCAGTATTTT,CSATQRTSGSTDTQYF
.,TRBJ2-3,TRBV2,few,TGTGCCAGCAGGGCAGGGGCCAGCACAGATACGCAGTATTTT,CASRAGASTDTQYF
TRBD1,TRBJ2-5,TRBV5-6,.,TGTGCCAGCAGCCGAAATGGACAGGGCCGGGAGACCCAGTACTTC,CASSRNGQGRETQYF
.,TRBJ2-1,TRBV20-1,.,TGCAGTGCTAGTAGACCGGGGTCCTACAATGAGCAGTTCTTC,CSASRPGSYNEQFF
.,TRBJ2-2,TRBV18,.,TGTGCCAGCTCACCATTTACGAACACCGGGGAGCTGTTTTTT,CASSPFTNTGELFF